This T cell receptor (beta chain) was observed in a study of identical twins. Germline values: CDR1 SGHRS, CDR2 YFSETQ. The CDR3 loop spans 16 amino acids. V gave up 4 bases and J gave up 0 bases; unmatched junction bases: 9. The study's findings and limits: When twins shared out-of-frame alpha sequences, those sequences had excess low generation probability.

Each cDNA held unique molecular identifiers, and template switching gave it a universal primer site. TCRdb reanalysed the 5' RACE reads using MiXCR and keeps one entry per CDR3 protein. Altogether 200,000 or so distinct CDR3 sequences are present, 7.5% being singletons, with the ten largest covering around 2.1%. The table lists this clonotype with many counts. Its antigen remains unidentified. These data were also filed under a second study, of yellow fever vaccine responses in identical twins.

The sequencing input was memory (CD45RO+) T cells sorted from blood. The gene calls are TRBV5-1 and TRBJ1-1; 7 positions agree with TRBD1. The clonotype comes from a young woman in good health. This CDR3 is CASSPETGVLNTEAFF. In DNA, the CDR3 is TGCGCCAGCAGCCCGGAAACAGGGGTCTTGAACACTGAAGCTTTCTTT.